The present entry profiles one T cell receptor beta chain with its context. The target antigen is unknown. The sample originates from a study of spatial heterogeneity in lung cancer. About the study: Untreated early-stage non-small cell lung cancer patients, 70 to 85 in total, were the donors.

Time point noted: blood at routine non-recurrence follow-up after resection. Tumor, nontumor lung or frozen PBMC supplied whole RNA, sequenced without sorting. The ends lost 5 bases at V and 4 bases at J; junction bases unmatched: 6. The V gene's germline CDR1 is DFQATT and CDR2 SNEGSKA (reference sequence). This CDR3 contains 14 residues. TCRdb reprocessed the 5' RACE reads with MiXCR, giving one entry per CDR3 protein. The data contain about 47,000 distinct CDR3 sequences, approximately 12% of them singletons. Study-level findings and limits: More often at tumor resection than at routine follow-up, ubiquitous expanded tumor TCRs were detected in the blood.

Source: PBMCs, taken at follow-up. The chain uses TRBV20-1 and TRBJ2-1, with 9 bases aligning to TRBD2. This receptor was taken from a male donor with early-stage non-small cell lung cancer. CDR3 sequence (DNA): TGCAGTGCTCCCCTGACTAGCGGATACAATGAGCAGTTCTTC. It is translated as CSAPLTSGYNEQFF.